This TCR beta chain appears in the sequencing data of a study of beta chain features in type 1 diabetes. Study results and limitations: Moderately but significantly shorter TCRB CDR3s were found in Type 1 diabetes patients in all four CD4+ subsets.

Concerning this clone itself: No antigen is known for it.

Investigators reverse transcribed all isolated RNA, so they sequenced expressed TCRB transcripts. Generated by immunoSEQ multiplex PCR, the TCRdb table keeps only in-frame clones and is missing some. The table lists about 360,000 clones, around 13% of them singletons. V lost 4 bases to trimming and J lost 10 bases, with 12 bases between them. The CDR3 sequence is 12 residues long. Germline V lookup: CDR1 SGHTS, CDR2 YDEGEE. The chain is built from TRBV5-8 and TRBJ2-4; D might be TRBD1 (6 bases). This sequence was found in a woman younger than 35 with type 1 diabetes. Sequenced input: naive CD4+ T cells from blood. Here the CDR3 DNA reads TGTGCCAGCAGCCTTACCAGGGGAATTCAGTACTTC. Translation: CASSLTRGIQYF.